The T cell receptor beta chain described here comes from a study of OX40 agonist ivuxolimab in advanced cancers. As for the study more broadly: Ivuxolimab, which targeted the costimulatory receptor OX40 (CD134), was an agonistic, fully human IgG2 monoclonal antibody. Peripheral TCRbeta sequencing aimed to test whether ivuxolimab altered TCR sequence diversity and caused clonal T-cell expansion. The dose-escalation cohort was 82.7% male with a mean age of roughly 60 years, ranging from 23 to 79. Patients were allowed to have had prior anti-PD-1, anti-PD-L1 or anti-CTLA-4 therapy, and more than 30% of the dose-escalation patients had previously received checkpoint inhibitors. Partial responses occurred in three dose-escalation patients: two with cutaneous melanoma and one with hepatocellular carcinoma. The paper describes the monotherapy dose-escalation part (N of about 57 patients) of the phase I trial of ivuxolimab. Of the approximately 50 patients in dose escalation, some 20 had hepatocellular carcinoma, around 15 had melanoma, 9 had renal cell carcinoma and 9 had head and neck cancer. Intravenous ivuxolimab was administered to patients every 2 weeks at six dose levels: 0.01, 0.1, 0.3, 1.5, 3 and 10 mg/kg. Study-wide conclusions, independent of this receptor: In the 0.1-3.0 mg/kg groups, partial responders were among the patients with the lowest normalized peripheral clonal expansion, particularly in CD8+ T cells. At doses from 0.1 to 3.0 mg/kg, clonal expansion was seen in both CD4+ and CD8+ blood T cells between baseline and week 6. Antigen specificity was not determined for the clonally expanded peripheral T cells. Low levels of normalized T-cell clonal expansion were also shown by some nonresponding patients. After ivuxolimab, expanded clones were on average more numerous among CD8+ T cells than among CD4+ T cells.

The trial excluded patients who had a history of autoimmune disease or who were on systemic immunosuppression. Peripheral blood for TCR sequencing was collected from all dose cohorts at baseline, on cycle 4 day 1, and on cycle 7 day 1. Samples came from an open-label, multicenter, first-in-human phase I dose-escalation trial of ivuxolimab. Adults with locally advanced or metastatic melanoma, renal cell, hepatocellular, or head and neck squamous cell carcinoma were enrolled in the trial. CD4+ and CD8+ T cells were sorted separately from peripheral blood before TCR sequencing. Genomic DNA was extracted from sorted cells for sequencing of the TCRbeta CDR3 region. The immunoSEQ Assay was used for sequencing of TCRbeta CDR3 regions. The table comes from immuneACCESS by way of TCRdb, which keeps in-frame sequences with V and J called. Part of the clones is missing from these tables; in studies checked, under half for an unresolved V gene and the rest for unknown reasons. Here the sample has about 49,000 clones; approximately 84% occur a single time. The top ten constitute 10% to 15% of the sample.

To note about this clone: It has no known antigen specificity. Qualities for individual bases were not recorded, and no much larger clone is one base off.

Taken from the germline V gene, the CDR1 and CDR2 loops are SGHTA and FQGTGA. From its cysteine to its phenylalanine, the CDR3 spans 14 amino acids. Of the read, only the CDR3 DNA is kept; its 42 bases are in frame from base 1. The germline ends are 12 bases apart after V is trimmed by 2 bases and J by 5 bases. Source: CD4+ or CD8+ T cells sorted from blood, taken in a trial of the OX40 agonist ivuxolimab. The rearranged chain carries TRBV7-3 and TRBJ2-5, with the D call perhaps TRBD1 or TRBD2, as 5 bases match in each case. This receptor was identified in an adult with an advanced solid tumor such as melanoma, head and neck, liver or kidney cancer. The CDR3 reads as follows: CASSLGASSETQYF. The nucleotide sequence reads TGTGCCAGCAGCTTAGGGGCTAGCTCCGAGACCCAGTACTTC.